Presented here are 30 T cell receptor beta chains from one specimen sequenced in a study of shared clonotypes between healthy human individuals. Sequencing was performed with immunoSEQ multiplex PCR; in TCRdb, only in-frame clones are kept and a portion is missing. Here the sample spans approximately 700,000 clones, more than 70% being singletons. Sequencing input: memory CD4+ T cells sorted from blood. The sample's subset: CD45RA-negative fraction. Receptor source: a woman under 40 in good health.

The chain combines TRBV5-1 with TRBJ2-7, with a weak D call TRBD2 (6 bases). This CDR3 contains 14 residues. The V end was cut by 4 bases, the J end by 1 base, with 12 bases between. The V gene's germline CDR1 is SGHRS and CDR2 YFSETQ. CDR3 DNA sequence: TGCGCCAGCAGCCTTCGGGGGAATTCCTACGAGCAGTACTTC. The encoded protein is CASSLRGNSYEQYF.

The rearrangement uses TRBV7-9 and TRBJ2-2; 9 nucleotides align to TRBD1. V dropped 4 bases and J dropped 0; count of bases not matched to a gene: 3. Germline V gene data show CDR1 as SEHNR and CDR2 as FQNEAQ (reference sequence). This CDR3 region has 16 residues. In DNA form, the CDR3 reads TGTGCCAGCAGCTCCGGGACAGGGACGAACACCGGGGAGCTGTTTTTT. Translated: CASSSGTGTNTGELFF.

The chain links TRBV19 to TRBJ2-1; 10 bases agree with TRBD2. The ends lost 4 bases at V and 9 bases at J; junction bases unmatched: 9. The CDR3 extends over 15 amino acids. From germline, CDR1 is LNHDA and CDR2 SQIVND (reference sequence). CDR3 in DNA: TGTGCCAGTAGTAAGACTAGCGGGTGGGGAGGTGAGCAGTTCTTC. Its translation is CASSKTSGWGGEQFF.

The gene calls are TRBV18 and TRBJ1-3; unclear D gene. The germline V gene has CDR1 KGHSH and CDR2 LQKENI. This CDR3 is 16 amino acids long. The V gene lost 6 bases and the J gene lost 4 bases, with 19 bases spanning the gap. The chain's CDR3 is CASSPAVSGMGNTIYF. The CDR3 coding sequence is TGTGCCAGCTCCCCCGCAGTCTCCGGAATGGGAAACACCATATATTTT.

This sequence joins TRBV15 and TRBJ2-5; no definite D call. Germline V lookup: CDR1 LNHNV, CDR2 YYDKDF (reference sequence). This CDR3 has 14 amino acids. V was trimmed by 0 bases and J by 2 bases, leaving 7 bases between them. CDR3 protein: CATSRDKGQETQYF. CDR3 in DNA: TGTGCCACCAGCAGAGATAAGGGACAAGAGACCCAGTACTTC.

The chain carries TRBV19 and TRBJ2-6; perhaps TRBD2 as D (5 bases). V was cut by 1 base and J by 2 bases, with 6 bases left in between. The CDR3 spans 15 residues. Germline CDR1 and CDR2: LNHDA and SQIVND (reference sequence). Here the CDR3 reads CASSIGGPGANVLTF. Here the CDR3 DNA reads TGTGCCAGTAGTATAGGAGGGCCTGGGGCCAACGTCCTGACTTTC.

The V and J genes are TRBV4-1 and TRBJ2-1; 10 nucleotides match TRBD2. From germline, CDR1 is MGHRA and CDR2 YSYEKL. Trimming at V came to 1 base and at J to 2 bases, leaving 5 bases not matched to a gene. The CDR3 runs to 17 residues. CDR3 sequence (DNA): TGCGCCAGCAGCCAAGTGTCTAGCGGGAGTACCTACAATGAGCAGTTCTTC. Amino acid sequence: CASSQVSSGSTYNEQFF.

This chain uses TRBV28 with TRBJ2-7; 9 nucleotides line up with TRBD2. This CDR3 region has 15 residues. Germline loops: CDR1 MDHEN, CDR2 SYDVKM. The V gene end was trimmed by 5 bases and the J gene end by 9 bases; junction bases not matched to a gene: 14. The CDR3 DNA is TGTGCCAGCAGTACCTCACTAGCGGGCTGGATGGCGCAGTACTTC. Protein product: CASSTSLAGWMAQYF.

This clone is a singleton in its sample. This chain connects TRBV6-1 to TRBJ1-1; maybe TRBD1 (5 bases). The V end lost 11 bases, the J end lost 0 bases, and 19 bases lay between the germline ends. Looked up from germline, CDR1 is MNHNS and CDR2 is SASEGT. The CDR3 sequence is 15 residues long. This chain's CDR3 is CASSGGEGVNTEAFF. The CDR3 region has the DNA TGTGCCTCCTCGGGGGGGGAGGGAGTGAACACTGAAGCTTTCTTT.

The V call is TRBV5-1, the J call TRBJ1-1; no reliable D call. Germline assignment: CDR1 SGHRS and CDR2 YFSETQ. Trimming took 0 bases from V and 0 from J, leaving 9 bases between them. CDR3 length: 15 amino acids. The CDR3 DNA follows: TGCGCCAGCAGCTTGGCCGCAACAGTGAACACTGAAGCTTTCTTT. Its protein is CASSLAATVNTEAFF.

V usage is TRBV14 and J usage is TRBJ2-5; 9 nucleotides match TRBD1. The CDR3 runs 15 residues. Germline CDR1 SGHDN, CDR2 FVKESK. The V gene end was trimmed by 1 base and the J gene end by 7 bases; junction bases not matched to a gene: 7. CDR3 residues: CASSQGSGQGVTQYF. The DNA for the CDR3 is TGTGCCAGCAGCCAAGGCTCGGGACAGGGAGTGACCCAGTACTTC.

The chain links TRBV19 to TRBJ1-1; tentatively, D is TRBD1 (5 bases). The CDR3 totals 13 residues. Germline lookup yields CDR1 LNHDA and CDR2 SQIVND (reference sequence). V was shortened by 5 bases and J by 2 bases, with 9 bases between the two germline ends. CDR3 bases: TGTGCCAGTAGTGACCAGGGAAACACTGAAGCTTTCTTT. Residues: CASSDQGNTEAFF.

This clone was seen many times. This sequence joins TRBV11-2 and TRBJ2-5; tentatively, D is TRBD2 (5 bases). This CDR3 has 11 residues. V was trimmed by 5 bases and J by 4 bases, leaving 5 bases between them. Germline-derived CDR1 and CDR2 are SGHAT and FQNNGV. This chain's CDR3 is CASSRGETQYF. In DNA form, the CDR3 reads TGTGCCAGCAGCCGGGGAGAGACCCAGTACTTC.

For the CDR3, the DNA is TGCAGCGTTGAAAGGCCCGGCGGGACCCAGTACTTC. Residues: CSVERPGGTQYF. J is TRBJ2-5 and V is TRBV29-1; D is ambiguous. This CDR3 comprises 12 residues. Trimming cost V 2 bases and J 7 bases, with 11 bases left between them. Germline V gene sequence: CDR1 SQVTM, CDR2 ANQGSEA.

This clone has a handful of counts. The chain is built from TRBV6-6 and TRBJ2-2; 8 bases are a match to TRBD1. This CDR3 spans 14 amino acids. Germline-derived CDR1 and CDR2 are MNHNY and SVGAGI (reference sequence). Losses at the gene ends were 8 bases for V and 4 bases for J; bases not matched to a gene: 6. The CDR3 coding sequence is TGTGCCAGCGTGAGGACAGGGAGCACCGGGGAGCTGTTTTTT. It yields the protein CASVRTGSTGELFF.

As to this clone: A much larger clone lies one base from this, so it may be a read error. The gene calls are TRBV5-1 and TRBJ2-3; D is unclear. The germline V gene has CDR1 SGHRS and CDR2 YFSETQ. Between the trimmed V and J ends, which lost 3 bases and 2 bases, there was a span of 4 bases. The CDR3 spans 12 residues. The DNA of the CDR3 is TGCGCCAGCAGCTCTAACACAGATACGCAGTATTTT. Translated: CASSSNTDTQYF.

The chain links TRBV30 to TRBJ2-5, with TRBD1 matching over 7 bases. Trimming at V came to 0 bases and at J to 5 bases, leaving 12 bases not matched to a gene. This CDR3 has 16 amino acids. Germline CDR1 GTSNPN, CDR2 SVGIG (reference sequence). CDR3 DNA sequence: TGTGCCTGGAGTGTCAACAGGGGTTGGGATGAGGAGACCCAGTACTTC. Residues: CAWSVNRGWDEETQYF.

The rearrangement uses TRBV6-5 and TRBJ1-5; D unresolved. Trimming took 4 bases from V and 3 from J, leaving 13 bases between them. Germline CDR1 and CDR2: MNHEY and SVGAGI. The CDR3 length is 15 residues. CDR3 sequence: CASSSNKGPNQPQHF. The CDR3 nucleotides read TGTGCCAGCAGTTCTAATAAGGGCCCCAATCAGCCCCAGCATTTT.

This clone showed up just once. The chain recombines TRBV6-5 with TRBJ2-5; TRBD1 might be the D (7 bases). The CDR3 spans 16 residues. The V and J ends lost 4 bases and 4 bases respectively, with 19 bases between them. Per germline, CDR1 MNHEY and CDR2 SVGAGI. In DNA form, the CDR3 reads TGTGCCAGCAGTTTCGAAGGGGGCGAGGGACTAGAGACCCAGTACTTC. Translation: CASSFEGGEGLETQYF.

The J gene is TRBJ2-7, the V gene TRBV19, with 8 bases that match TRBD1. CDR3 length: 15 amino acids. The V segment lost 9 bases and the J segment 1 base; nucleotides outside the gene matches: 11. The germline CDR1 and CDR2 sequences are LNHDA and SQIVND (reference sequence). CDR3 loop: CAREDTGTGSYEQYF. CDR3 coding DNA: TGTGCCAGAGAAGATACCGGGACAGGATCCTACGAGCAGTACTTC.

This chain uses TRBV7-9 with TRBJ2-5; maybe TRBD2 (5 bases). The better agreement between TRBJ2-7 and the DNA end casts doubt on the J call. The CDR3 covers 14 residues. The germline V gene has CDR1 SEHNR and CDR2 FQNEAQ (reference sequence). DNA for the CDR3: TGTGCCACTTCCGTGGTGGCGGGCTCCTACGAGCAGTACTTC. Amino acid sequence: CATSVVAGSYEQYF.

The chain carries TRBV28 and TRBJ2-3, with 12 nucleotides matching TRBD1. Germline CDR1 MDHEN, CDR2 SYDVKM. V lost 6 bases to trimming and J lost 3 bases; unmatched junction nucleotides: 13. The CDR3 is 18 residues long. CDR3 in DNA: TGTGCCAGCAGCGTCCGGGACAGGGGGCGCGATAAGACAGATACGCAGTATTTT. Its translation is CASSVRDRGRDKTDTQYF.

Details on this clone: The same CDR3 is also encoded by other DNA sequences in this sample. CDR3 loop: CASRPRSGANVLTF. The CDR3 region has the DNA TGTGCCAGCAGACCTCGCTCTGGGGCCAACGTCCTGACTTTC. This chain uses TRBV28 with TRBJ2-6, with D hard to call. CDR1 and CDR2 from the germline V gene are MDHEN and SYDVKM. The CDR3 has 14 amino acids. Trimming shortened V by 6 bases and J by 0 bases, and 6 bases separated the two germline ends. The full variable domain, in which reference TRBV28 and TRBJ2-6 provide the parts outside the CDR3, is DVKVTQSSRYLVKRTGEKVFLECVQDMDHENMFWYRQDPGLGLRLIYFSYDVKMKEKGDIPEGYSVSREKKERFSLILESASTNQTSMYLCASRPRSGANVLTFGAGSRLTVL.

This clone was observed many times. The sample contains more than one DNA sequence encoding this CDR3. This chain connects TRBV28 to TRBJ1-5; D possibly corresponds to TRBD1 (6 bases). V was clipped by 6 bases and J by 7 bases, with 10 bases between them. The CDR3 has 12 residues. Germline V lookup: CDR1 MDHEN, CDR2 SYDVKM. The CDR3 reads CASRTGPQPQHF. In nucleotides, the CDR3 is TGTGCCAGCAGAACAGGGCCGCAGCCCCAGCATTTT.

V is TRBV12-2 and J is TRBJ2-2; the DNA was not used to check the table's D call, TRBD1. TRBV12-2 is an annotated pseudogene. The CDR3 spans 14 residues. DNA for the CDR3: TGTGCAAGTCGCTTGCTCAGATCGACCGGGGAGCTGTTTTTT. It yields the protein CASRLLRSTGELFF.

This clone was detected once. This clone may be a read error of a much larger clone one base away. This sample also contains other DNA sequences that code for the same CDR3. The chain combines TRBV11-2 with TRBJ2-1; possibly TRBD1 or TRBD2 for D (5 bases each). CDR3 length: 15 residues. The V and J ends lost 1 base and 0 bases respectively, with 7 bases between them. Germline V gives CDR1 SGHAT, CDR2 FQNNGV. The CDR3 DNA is TGTGCCAGCAGCTTAGGGGGGAGCTCCTACAATGAGCAGTTCTTC. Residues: CASSLGGSSYNEQFF. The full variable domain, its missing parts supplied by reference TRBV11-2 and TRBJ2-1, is EAGVAQSPRYKIIEKRQSVAFWCNPISGHATLYWYQQILGQGPKLLIQFQNNGVVDDSQLPKDRFSAERLKGVDSTLKIQPAKLEDSAVYLCASSLGGSSYNEQFFGPGTRLTVL.

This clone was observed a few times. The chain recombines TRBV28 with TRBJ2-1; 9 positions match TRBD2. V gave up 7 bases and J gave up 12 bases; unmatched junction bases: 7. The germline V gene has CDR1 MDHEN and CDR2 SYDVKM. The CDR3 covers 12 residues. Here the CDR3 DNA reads TGTGCCAGCAATAGCGGGAGCTTTTGGCAGTTCTTC. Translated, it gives CASNSGSFWQFF.

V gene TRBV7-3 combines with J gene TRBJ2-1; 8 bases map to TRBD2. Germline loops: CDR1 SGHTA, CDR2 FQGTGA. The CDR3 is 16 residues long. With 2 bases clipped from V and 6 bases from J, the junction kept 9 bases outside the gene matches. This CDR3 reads CASSLGASGRANEQFF. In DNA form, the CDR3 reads TGTGCCAGCAGCTTAGGGGCTAGCGGGCGAGCCAATGAGCAGTTCTTC.

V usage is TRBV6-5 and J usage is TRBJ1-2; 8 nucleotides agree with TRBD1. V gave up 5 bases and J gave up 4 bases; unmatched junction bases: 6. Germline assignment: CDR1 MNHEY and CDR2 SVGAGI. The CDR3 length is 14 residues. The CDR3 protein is CASSGGQGPYGYTF. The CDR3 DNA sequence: TGTGCCAGCAGTGGAGGACAGGGCCCCTATGGCTACACCTTC.

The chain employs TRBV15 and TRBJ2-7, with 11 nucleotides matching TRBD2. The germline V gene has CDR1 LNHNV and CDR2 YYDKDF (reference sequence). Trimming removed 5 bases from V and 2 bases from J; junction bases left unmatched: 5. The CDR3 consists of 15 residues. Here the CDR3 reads CATSEGTSGAYEQYF. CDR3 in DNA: TGTGCCACCAGCGAAGGGACTAGCGGCGCCTACGAGCAGTACTTC.